Presented here are 31 T cell receptor beta chains from one specimen sequenced in a study of early T cells in non-severe SARS-CoV-2 infection. MiXCR, applied by TCRdb to the 5' RACE reads, yields one record per CDR3 protein. The sample has more than 65,000 distinct CDR3 sequences, under 15% seen once. Sample: whole blood, taken at baseline. The receptor source for this set is an adult who was a healthcare worker with PCR-confirmed SARS-CoV-2 infection or an uninfected control (not recorded which).

This clonotype was seen many times. The genes are TRBV2 and TRBJ2-1; D is undetermined. Trimming removed 4 bases at V and 5 bases at J, with 21 bases between. The CDR3 sequence is 17 residues long. CDR1 is SNHLY and CDR2 is FYNNEI in the germline V gene. The CDR3 region has the DNA TGTGCCAGCAGTGGTAGAAGCTGGCCAGGTTCCCACAATGAGCAGTTCTTC. It translates to CASSGRSWPGSHNEQFF.

This clonotype was seen only a few times. V and J are TRBV9 and TRBJ2-1; TRBD2 agrees at 7 bases. CDR3 length: 14 residues. Trimming at V came to 0 bases and at J to 5 bases, leaving 2 bases not matched to a gene. Germline assignment: CDR1 SGDLS and CDR2 YYNGEE. The CDR3 region is CASSVVGGNNEQFF. CDR3 DNA sequence: TGTGCCAGCAGCGTAGTGGGGGGGAACAATGAGCAGTTCTTC.

A note on this clonotype: The junction departs from germline at one end; a sequencing error may be responsible. V and J are TRBV10-3 and TRBJ2-5; 11 bases map to TRBD2. CDR3 length equals 13 residues. From germline, CDR1 is ENHRY and CDR2 SYGVKD. The CDR3 sequence is CAISETSGGPAAF. The DNA of the CDR3 is TGTGCCATCAGTGAGACTAGCGGGGGCCCAGCCGCCTTC.

This clonotype was found many times. The CDR3 is CASSDGNTGADTQYF. The CDR3 nucleotides are TGCGCCAGCAGTGACGGGAATACCGGCGCAGATACGCAGTATTTT. This chain uses TRBV10-1 with TRBJ2-3, with TRBD2 as a possible D gene (5 bases). Germline-derived CDR1 and CDR2 are WNHNN and SYGVQD (reference sequence). The CDR3 contains 15 residues. Between the trimmed V and J ends, which lost 3 bases and 4 bases, there was a span of 14 bases.

V and J are TRBV28 and TRBJ2-1; D perhaps matches TRBD2 (6 bases). V lost 6 bases and J lost 6, with 12 bases in between. The CDR3 extends over 13 amino acids. Germline V CDR1 and CDR2: MDHEN, SYDVKM. For the CDR3, the DNA is TGTGCCAGCAGCCGGGGACTGACCAATGAGCAGTTCTTC. Protein sequence: CASSRGLTNEQFF.

V and J are TRBV5-1 and TRBJ2-3; 8 bases line up with TRBD2. The CDR3 consists of 16 residues. Germline CDR1 reads SGHRS; CDR2 reads YFSETQ. V was pared by 0 bases and J by 2 bases, with 5 bases of the junction left unmatched. The CDR3 DNA reads TGCGCCAGCAGCTTGGCCGCTAGCGGGCCCACAGATACGCAGTATTTT. Amino acid sequence: CASSLAASGPTDTQYF.

The chain recombines TRBV7-6 with TRBJ2-1, with D uncertain. This CDR3 has 14 amino acids. The ends were cut back, 5 bases at V and 9 bases at J, with 17 bases in the middle. Germline V lookup: CDR1 SGHVS, CDR2 FNYEAQ. The CDR3 protein is CASSPTDLRGEQFF. DNA of the CDR3: TGTGCCAGCAGCCCAACAGATTTGCGCGGTGAGCAGTTCTTC.

This clonotype was counted many times. V usage is TRBV7-9 and J usage is TRBJ2-1, with 7 positions matching TRBD1. Germline loops: CDR1 SEHNR, CDR2 FQNEAQ (reference sequence). The CDR3 is made up of 14 amino acids. V was clipped by 7 bases and J by 4 bases; unmatched bases: 7. This chain's CDR3 is CASTPGQPYNEQFF. The CDR3 DNA reads TGTGCCAGCACTCCGGGACAGCCTTACAATGAGCAGTTCTTC.

This chain uses TRBV5-1 with TRBJ1-2; unclear D gene. The V and J ends lost 0 bases and 2 bases respectively, with 11 bases between them. CDR1 is SGHRS, CDR2 YFSETQ, per germline. The CDR3 is 15 residues long. Here the CDR3 reads CASSLGGANNYGYTF. CDR3 in DNA: TGCGCCAGCAGCTTGGGAGGCGCTAACAACTATGGCTACACCTTC.

This clonotype was detected a few times. The chain uses TRBV6-5 and TRBJ2-2; TRBD1 agrees at 8 bases. Germline lookup yields CDR1 MNHEY and CDR2 SVGAGI. V was pared by 6 bases and J by 7 bases, with 7 bases of the junction left unmatched. CDR3 length: 14 amino acids. The CDR3 DNA reads as TGTGCCAGCAGCCCCAGGGGGCGTTACGGGGAGCTGTTTTTT. Its protein is CASSPRGRYGELFF.

The chain is built from TRBV6-1 and TRBJ1-1, with a tentative D call TRBD1 (5 bases). Germline V gene sequence: CDR1 MNHNS, CDR2 SASEGT. CDR3 length: 15 residues. V was shortened by 3 bases and J by 0 bases, with 11 bases between the two germline ends. The CDR3 sequence: CASSELGALNTEAFF. The CDR3 DNA follows: TGTGCCAGCAGTGAGCTAGGGGCCCTGAACACTGAAGCTTTCTTT.

This clonotype was found a few times. This sequence joins TRBV20-1 and TRBJ1-1, with 8 bases identical to TRBD1. V was clipped by 3 bases and J by 2 bases; unmatched bases: 5. Germline assignment: CDR1 DFQATT and CDR2 SNEGSKA (reference sequence). The CDR3 length is 14 residues. The CDR3 loop is CSASGQGANTEAFF. As DNA, the CDR3 is TGCAGTGCTAGCGGTCAGGGGGCAAACACTGAAGCTTTCTTT.

This rearrangement joins TRBV7-8 to TRBJ2-3; D is perhaps TRBD2 (6 bases). The CDR3 consists of 13 residues. Germline V gene data show CDR1 as SGHVS and CDR2 as FQNEAQ. CDR3 region: CASGLSGTDTQYF. CDR3 DNA sequence: TGTGCTTCCGGACTATCGGGCACAGATACGCAGTATTTT.

The chain recombines TRBV15 with TRBJ1-1; tentative D call: TRBD1 (5 bases). The CDR3 spans 16 residues. V shed 0 bases and J shed 5 bases, with 16 bases lying between them. Germline CDR1 and CDR2: LNHNV and YYDKDF (reference sequence). The CDR3 bases are TGTGCCACCAGCAGAGAGTTCGGGGGAGCGGGAACTGAAGCTTTCTTT. Amino acids: CATSREFGGAGTEAFF.

At least ten counts were recorded for this clonotype. This chain links TRBV6-1 with TRBJ1-2; D gene unclear. The germline V gene encodes CDR1 MNHNS and CDR2 SASEGT. The CDR3 extends over 13 amino acids. Deletions cut 2 bases from V and 4 bases from J, with 8 bases between. CDR3 region: CASSETNTYGYTF. CDR3 sequence (DNA): TGTGCCAGCAGTGAAACTAACACCTATGGCTACACCTTC.

This clonotype has a count of ten or more. V usage is TRBV15 and J usage is TRBJ2-6; no reliable D call. The CDR3 consists of 14 residues. Germline-derived CDR1 and CDR2 are LNHNV and YYDKDF (reference sequence). V shed 1 base and J shed 4 bases, with 5 bases lying between them. CDR3 in amino acids: CATSRVRGANVLTF. In DNA form, the CDR3 reads TGTGCCACCAGCAGAGTTCGCGGGGCCAACGTCCTGACTTTC.

This clonotype appeared many times. The CDR3, as DNA: TGTGCCAGCTCACCGAGCCTCGATAGCAATCAGCCCCAGCATTTT. It encodes CASSPSLDSNQPQHF. The V gene is TRBV18, the J gene TRBJ1-5; D call uncertain. This CDR3 is built from 15 residues. The germline gives CDR1 KGHSH, CDR2 LQKENI. V gave up 3 bases and J gave up 0 bases, with 9 bases separating them.

This sequence joins TRBV20-1 and TRBJ2-7, with a possible D match to TRBD1 (5 bases). Germline values: CDR1 DFQATT, CDR2 SNEGSKA (reference sequence). The length of the CDR3 is 11 residues. V was clipped by 6 bases and J by 3 bases, with 9 bases between them. CDR3 sequence: CSALQGYEQYF. The CDR3 DNA reads as TGCAGTGCCCTCCAGGGCTACGAGCAGTACTTC.

The gene calls are TRBV12-3 or TRBV12-4 and TRBJ2-7; TRBD1 agrees at 7 bases. With 6 bases clipped from V and 1 base from J, the junction kept 6 bases outside the gene matches. The CDR3 is made up of 14 amino acids. CDR3 protein: CASRSPTGSYEQYF. Written as DNA, the CDR3 is TGTGCCAGCAGATCCCCGACAGGGTCCTACGAGCAGTACTTC.

The table lists this clonotype with many counts. V and J are TRBV6-2 or TRBV6-3 and TRBJ2-3, with 7 bases matching TRBD2. Looked up from germline, CDR1 is MNHEY and CDR2 is SVGEGT. The CDR3 extends over 17 amino acids. The junction had 18 bases not matched to a gene; V was cut back by 6 bases and J by 6 bases. The CDR3, as DNA: TGTGCCAGCAGCCCCGCTCAATGGGCGGGGGATCTGGATACGCAGTATTTT. It is translated as CASSPAQWAGDLDTQYF.

Only a few counts were recorded for this clonotype. The V call is TRBV3-1, the J call TRBJ1-1; D gene unclear. CDR3 length: 14 residues. V lost 0 bases, J lost 4 bases, and 9 bases lay in between. Per germline, CDR1 LGHDT and CDR2 YNNKEL (reference sequence). This CDR3 reads CASSQEGVGTEAFF. DNA of the CDR3: TGTGCCAGCAGCCAAGAAGGAGTAGGCACTGAAGCTTTCTTT.

In this sample, this clonotype turned up a few times. The chain couples TRBV20-1 to TRBJ1-6; D is ambiguous. This CDR3 is built from 15 residues. Per germline, CDR1 DFQATT and CDR2 SNEGSKA (reference sequence). Trimming left V 5 bases short and J 7 bases short, with 18 bases between. As DNA, the CDR3 is TGCAGTGCTGACACGGGGAGCGGCGCAAATTCACCCCTCCACTTT. It yields the protein CSADTGSGANSPLHF.

The CDR3 here is CASSLGLGEQYF. In nucleotides, the CDR3 is TGTGCCAGCAGTTTAGGATTAGGCGAGCAGTACTTC. The V call is TRBV27, the J call TRBJ2-7; D is ambiguous. The germline CDR1 and CDR2 sequences are MNHEY and SMNVEV (reference sequence). This CDR3 comprises 12 residues. The ends were cut back, 2 bases at V and 6 bases at J, with 8 bases in the middle.

V gene TRBV29-1 combines with J gene TRBJ1-6, with TRBD1 matching 9 bases. V was pared by 7 bases and J by 7 bases, with 5 bases of the junction left unmatched. Germline CDR1 reads SQVTM; CDR2 reads ANQGSEA. The CDR3 spans 13 residues. The CDR3 DNA reads as TGCAGCGCCGGGGACAGGGCGAATTCACCCCTCCACTTT. This translates into CSAGDRANSPLHF.

V is TRBV3-1 and J is TRBJ2-7; D call uncertain. The CDR3 covers 15 residues. Germline V lookup: CDR1 LGHDT, CDR2 YNNKEL (reference sequence). V lost 1 base, J lost 2 bases, and 12 bases lay in between. The DNA for the CDR3 is TGTGCCAGCAGCCAAGGATCGAGCACGACCTACGAGCAGTACTTC. This translates into CASSQGSSTTYEQYF.

This clonotype has ten or more counts. The J gene is TRBJ2-2, the V gene TRBV7-9; D not resolved. The V gene's germline CDR1 is SEHNR and CDR2 FQNEAQ (reference sequence). This CDR3 is 15 amino acids long. Trimming left V 2 bases short and J 4 bases short, with 11 bases between. As DNA, the CDR3 is TGTGCCAGCAGCTTATGGGCCAACTTCACCGGGGAGCTGTTTTTT. This sequence encodes CASSLWANFTGELFF.

There are a few counts of this clonotype. The rearrangement uses TRBV27 and TRBJ1-1, with 7 nucleotides matching TRBD1. Germline V CDR1 and CDR2: MNHEY, SMNVEV (reference sequence). The J segment lost 1 base and the V segment lost 7 bases, leaving 6 bases of the junction unmatched. The CDR3 is 14 amino acids. The CDR3 sequence: CASTIHRGNTEAFF. Here the CDR3 DNA reads TGTGCCAGCACCATACACAGGGGGAACACTGAAGCTTTCTTT.

The V and J genes are TRBV12-3 or TRBV12-4 and TRBJ1-1; D might be TRBD1 (5 bases). Trimming left V 6 bases short and J 10 bases short, with 18 bases between. This CDR3 spans 13 amino acids. The CDR3 coding sequence is TGTGCCAGCAGGGACGGGACTTCCGGGCGAGCTTTCTTT. It codes for CASRDGTSGRAFF.

CDR3 coding DNA: TGTGCCAGCAGCGTCTCACTGGGGGTCTACTCTGGGGCCAACGTCCTGACTTTC. Amino acids: CASSVSLGVYSGANVLTF. The chain recombines TRBV5-5 with TRBJ2-6; the D call may be TRBD1 or TRBD2 (5 bases each). The CDR3 sequence is 18 residues long. Trimming shortened V by 4 bases and J by 0 bases, and 17 bases separated the two germline ends. From germline, CDR1 is SGHKS and CDR2 YYEKEE (reference sequence).

This clonotype occurred many times. The chain uses TRBV7-2 and TRBJ1-4; D might be TRBD1 (6 bases). Germline V gene lookup returns CDR1 SGHTA and CDR2 FQGNSA. This CDR3 has 13 residues. V was shortened by 5 bases and J by 6 bases, with 10 bases between the two germline ends. The CDR3 sequence is CASSLQGHEKLFF. CDR3 bases: TGTGCCAGCAGCCTACAGGGTCATGAAAAACTGTTTTTT.

V is TRBV2 and J is TRBJ2-7, with no clear D. V gave up 2 bases and J gave up 3 bases, with 8 bases separating them. The CDR3 consists of 13 residues. Germline CDR1 reads SNHLY; CDR2 reads FYNNEI. CDR3 region: CASSETVFYEQYF. In nucleotides, the CDR3 is TGTGCCAGCAGTGAAACGGTCTTCTACGAGCAGTACTTC.